This T cell receptor (beta chain) is drawn from a study of shared clonotypes between healthy human individuals. V dropped 0 bases and J dropped 4 bases, with 13 bases sitting between them. Germline V gene lookup returns CDR1 MNHEY and CDR2 SVGAGI. The CDR3 spans 15 residues. TCRdb's table, derived via immunoSEQ multiplex PCR, lists solely in-frame clones and lacks some. The sample has millions of clones, approximately 93% seen once; the top ten hold roughly 0.36%. Study-wide points: Several donors showed sharing of about 4.7% of naive CD4 clonotypes.

Worth noting for this clone: Its specificity is not known.

The TCR comes from a man aged 18 to 29 in good health. Some clones in this sample may be carry-over from other donors' samples. The chain links TRBV6-5 to TRBJ2-7; possible D gene TRBD2, 6 bases. The specimen was naive CD4+ T cells from PBMCs. Subset given: CD45RA+ positively selected. Here the CDR3 reads CASSYSNRESYEQYF. As DNA, the CDR3 is TGTGCCAGCAGTTACTCGAATCGGGAGAGTTACGAGCAGTACTTC.